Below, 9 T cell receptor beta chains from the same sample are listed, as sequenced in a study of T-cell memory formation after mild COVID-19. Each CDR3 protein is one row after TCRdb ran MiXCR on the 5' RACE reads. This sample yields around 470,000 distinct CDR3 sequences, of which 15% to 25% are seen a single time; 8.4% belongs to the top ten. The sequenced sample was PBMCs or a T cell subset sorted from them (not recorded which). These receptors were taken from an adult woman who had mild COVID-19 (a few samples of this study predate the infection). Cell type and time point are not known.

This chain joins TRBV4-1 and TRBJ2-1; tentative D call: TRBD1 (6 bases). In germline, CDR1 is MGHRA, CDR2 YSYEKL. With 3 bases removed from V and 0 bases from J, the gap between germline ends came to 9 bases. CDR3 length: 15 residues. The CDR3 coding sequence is TGCGCCAGCAGCCAGCGGACAGCCTCCTACAATGAGCAGTTCTTC. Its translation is CASSQRTASYNEQFF.

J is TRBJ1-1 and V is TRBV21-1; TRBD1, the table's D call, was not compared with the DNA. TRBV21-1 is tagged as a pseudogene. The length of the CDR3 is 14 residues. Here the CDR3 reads CASTRQGARTEAFF. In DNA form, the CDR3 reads TGTGCCAGCACCCGACAGGGGGCGCGTACTGAAGCTTTCTTT.

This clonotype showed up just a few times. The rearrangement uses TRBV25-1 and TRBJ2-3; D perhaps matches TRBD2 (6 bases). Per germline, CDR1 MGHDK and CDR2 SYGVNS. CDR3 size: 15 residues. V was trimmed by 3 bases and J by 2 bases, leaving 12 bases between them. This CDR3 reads CASSDRLEVTDTQYF. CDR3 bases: TGTGCCAGCAGTGACAGACTAGAGGTCACAGATACGCAGTATTTT.

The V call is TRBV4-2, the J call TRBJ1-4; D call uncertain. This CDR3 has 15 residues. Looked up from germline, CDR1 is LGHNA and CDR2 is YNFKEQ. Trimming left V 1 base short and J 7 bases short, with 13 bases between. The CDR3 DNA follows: TGTGCCAGCAGCCAAGTATCGTCCATTGGTGAAAAACTGTTTTTT. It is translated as CASSQVSSIGEKLFF.

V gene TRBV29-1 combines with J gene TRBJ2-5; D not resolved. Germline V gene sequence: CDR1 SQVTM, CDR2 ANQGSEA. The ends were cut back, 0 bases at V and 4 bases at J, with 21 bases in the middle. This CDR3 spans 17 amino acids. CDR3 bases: TGCAGCGTTGAAGATCTGGTCGGATCAGAGTTGCCAGAGACCCAGTACTTC. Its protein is CSVEDLVGSELPETQYF.

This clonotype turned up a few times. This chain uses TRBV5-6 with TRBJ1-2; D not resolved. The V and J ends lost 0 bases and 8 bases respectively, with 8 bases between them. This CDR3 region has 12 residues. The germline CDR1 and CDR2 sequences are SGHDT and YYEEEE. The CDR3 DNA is TGTGCCAGCAGCTTGGGACTTCGGGGCTACACCTTC. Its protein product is CASSLGLRGYTF.

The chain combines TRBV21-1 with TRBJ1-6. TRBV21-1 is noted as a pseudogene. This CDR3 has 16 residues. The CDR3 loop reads CASSDGWVLYNSPLHF. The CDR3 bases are TGTGCCAGCAGTGATGGATGGGTTCTTTATAATTCACCCCTCCACTTT.

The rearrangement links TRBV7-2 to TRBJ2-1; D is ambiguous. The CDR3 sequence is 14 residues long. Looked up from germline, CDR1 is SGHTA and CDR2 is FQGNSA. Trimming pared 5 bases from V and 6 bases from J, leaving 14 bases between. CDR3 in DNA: TGTGCCAGCAGCCTGGCCGGAATTCTCAATGAGCAGTTCTTC. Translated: CASSLAGILNEQFF.

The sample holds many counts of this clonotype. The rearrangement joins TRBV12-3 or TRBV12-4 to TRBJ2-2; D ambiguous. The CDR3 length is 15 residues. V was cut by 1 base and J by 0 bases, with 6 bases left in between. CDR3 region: CASSLGRPNTGELFF. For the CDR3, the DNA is TGTGCCAGCAGTTTAGGGCGGCCGAACACCGGGGAGCTGTTTTTT.